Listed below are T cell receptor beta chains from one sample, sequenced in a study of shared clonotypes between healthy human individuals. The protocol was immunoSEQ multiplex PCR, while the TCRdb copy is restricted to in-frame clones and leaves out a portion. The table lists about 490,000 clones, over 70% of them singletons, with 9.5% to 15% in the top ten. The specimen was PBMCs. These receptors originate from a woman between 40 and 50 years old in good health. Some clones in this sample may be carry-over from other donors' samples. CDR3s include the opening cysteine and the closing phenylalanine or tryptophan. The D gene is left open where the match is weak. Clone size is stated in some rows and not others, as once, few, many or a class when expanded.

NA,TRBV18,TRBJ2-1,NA,TGTGCCAGCTCACCATCGACCAACAATGAGCAGTTCTTC,CASSPSTNNEQFF
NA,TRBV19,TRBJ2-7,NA,TGTGCCAGTGGACCTAGATGGGGTGCAGGGACCCGCTACGAGCAGTACTTC,CASGPRWGAGTRYEQYF
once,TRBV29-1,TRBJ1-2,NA,TGCAGCGCCCAGACATTCAACTATGGCTACACCTTC,CSAQTFNYGYTF
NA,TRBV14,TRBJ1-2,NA,TGTGCCAGCAGCCACCCGGGGGCCCGGCCCTATGGCTACACCTTC,CASSHPGARPYGYTF
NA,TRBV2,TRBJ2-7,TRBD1,TGTGCCAGCAGCGTGGACAGGGAGATCTCCTACGAGCAGTACTTC,CASSVDREISYEQYF
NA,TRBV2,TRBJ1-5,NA,TGTGCCAGCAGTGATTCTCCCGGGGCATTCCAAGTCGGCAATCAGCCCCAGCATTTT,CASSDSPGAFQVGNQPQHF
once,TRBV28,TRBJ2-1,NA,TGTGCCAGCACTAATCCCTCCTACAATGAGCAGTTCTTC,CASTNPSYNEQFF
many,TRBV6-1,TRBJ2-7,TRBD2,TGTGCCAGCAGTGAAGGACTAGCGGGAGCCTACGAGCAGTACTTC,CASSEGLAGAYEQYF
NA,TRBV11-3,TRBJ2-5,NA,TGTGCCAGCAGCTTAGGGCCGGAACAAGAGACCCAGTACTTC,CASSLGPEQETQYF
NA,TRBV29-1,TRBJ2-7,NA,TGCAGCGTTGTTTTAGAGCGCTACGAGCAGTACTTC,CSVVLERYEQYF
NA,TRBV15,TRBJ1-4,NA,TGTGCCACCAGCAGAGATTTAATGGCAGCAACTAATGAAAAACTGTTTTTT,CATSRDLMAATNEKLFF
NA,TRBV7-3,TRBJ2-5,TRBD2,TGTGCCAGCAGCTTAGGCGGGAGGGGAGAGACCCAGTACTTC,CASSLGGRGETQYF
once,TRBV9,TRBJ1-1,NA,TGTGCCAGCAGCGTAGGCGTTGGGGACCGACAGTCTGAAGCTTTCTTT,CASSVGVGDRQSEAFF
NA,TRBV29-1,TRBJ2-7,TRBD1,TGCAGCGTTGAAGATATTCGGACAGGGGCACCCTACGAGCAGTACTTC,CSVEDIRTGAPYEQYF
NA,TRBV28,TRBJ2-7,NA,TGTGCCAGCAGTTTATGGGGAGATACCTACGAGCAGTACTTC,CASSLWGDTYEQYF
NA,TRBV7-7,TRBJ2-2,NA,TGTGCCAGCAGCGCAAGAATCACCGGGGAGCTGTTTTTT,CASSARITGELFF
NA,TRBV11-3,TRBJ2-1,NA,TGTGCCAGCAGCGGGGGACACAATGAGCAGTTCTTC,CASSGGHNEQFF
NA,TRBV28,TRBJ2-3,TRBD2,TGTGCCAGCAGTTTATCCCTAGCGGGAGCCGGAATCACAGATACGCAGTATTTT,CASSLSLAGAGITDTQYF
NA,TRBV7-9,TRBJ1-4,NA,TGTGCCAGCAGCGACCCTAAAGAGGCAACTAATGAAAAACTGTTTTTT,CASSDPKEATNEKLFF
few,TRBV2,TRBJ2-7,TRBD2,TGTGCCAGCGCGCCCCGGGGCGGGAGGGTCCCCTACGAGCAGTACTTC,CASAPRGGRVPYEQYF
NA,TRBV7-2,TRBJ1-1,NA,TGTGCCAGCAGCTTAGATTGGACTGAAGCTTTCTTT,CASSLDWTEAFF
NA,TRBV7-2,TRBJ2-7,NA,TGTGCCAGCAGCATCCACAAGGGAGACGCCTACGAGCAGTACTTC,CASSIHKGDAYEQYF
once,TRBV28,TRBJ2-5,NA,TGTGCCAGCAGTGCCGCTGCGTTCCAAGAGACCCAGTACTTC,CASSAAAFQETQYF
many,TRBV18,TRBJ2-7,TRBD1,TGTGCCAGCTCACCATCCGGGACAGGGGGCGGCTACGAGCAGTACTTC,CASSPSGTGGGYEQYF
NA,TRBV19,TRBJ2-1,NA,TGTGCCAGTAGTATAGGCCAAAACAATGAGCAGTTCTTC,CASSIGQNNEQFF
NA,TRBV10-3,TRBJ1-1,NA,TGTGCCACCAGTCCACTGGGGGAGGCCACTGAAGCTTTCTTT,CATSPLGEATEAFF
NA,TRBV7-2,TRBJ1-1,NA,TGTGCCAGCAGCTCTTCGGGACATGGCACTGAAGCTTTCTTT,CASSSSGHGTEAFF
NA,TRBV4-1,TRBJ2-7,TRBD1,TGCGCCAGCAGCCGACCGGGACAGGGGGACGAGCAGTACTTC,CASSRPGQGDEQYF
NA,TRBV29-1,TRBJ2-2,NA,TGCAGCGTTGTATTCTACACCGGGGAGCTGTTTTTT,CSVVFYTGELFF
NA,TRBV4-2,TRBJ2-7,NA,TGTGCCAGCAGCGTGGACAGCACCGAGCAGTACTTC,CASSVDSTEQYF
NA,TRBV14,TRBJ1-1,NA,TGTGCCAGCAGCCAAGCAAGGGATGGTGAAGCTTTCTTT,CASSQARDGEAFF
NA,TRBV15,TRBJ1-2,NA,TGTGCCACCAGCAGAGATCGGGGCCCTCTACCCCCCTATGGCTACACCTTC,CATSRDRGPLPPYGYTF
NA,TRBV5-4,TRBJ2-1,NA,TGTGCCAGCAGCTTCGGGGGCCTCGAGCAGTTCTTC,CASSFGGLEQFF
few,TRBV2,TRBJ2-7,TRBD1,TGTGCCAGCCAGACAGGGGACGAGCAGTACTTC,CASQTGDEQYF
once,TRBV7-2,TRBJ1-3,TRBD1,TGTGCCAGCAGCCTGGACAGGTCAGCTGGAAACACCATATATTTT,CASSLDRSAGNTIYF
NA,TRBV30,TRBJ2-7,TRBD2,TGTGCCTGGAGCAGCCCCGGGACTAGGCTGTACGAGCAGTACTTC,CAWSSPGTRLYEQYF
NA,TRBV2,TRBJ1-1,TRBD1,TGTGCCAGCCGACAGGGGGCAATGAACACTGAAGCTTTCTTT,CASRQGAMNTEAFF
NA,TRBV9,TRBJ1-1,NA,TGTGCCAGCAGCGTAGGTGCTGGGACTGAAGCTTTCTTT,CASSVGAGTEAFF
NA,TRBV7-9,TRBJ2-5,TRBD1,TGTGCCAGCAGCCAGGGACAGATCCAAGAGACCCAGTACTTC,CASSQGQIQETQYF
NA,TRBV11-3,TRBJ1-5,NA,TGTGCCAGCAGCTTAGATCGACGGCAGCCCCAGCATTTT,CASSLDRRQPQHF
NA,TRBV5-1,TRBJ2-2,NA,TGCGCCAGCAGCTTGGGTAGTAGCGGAGGGAACACCGGGGAGCTGTTTTTT,CASSLGSSGGNTGELFF
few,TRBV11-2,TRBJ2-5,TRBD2,TGTGCCAGCAGCTTAAGTAGCGGGAGAGAGACCCAGTACTTC,CASSLSSGRETQYF
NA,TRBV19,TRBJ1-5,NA,TGTGCCAGTACCCTCCAGGGAGGCAATCAGCCCCAGCATTTT,CASTLQGGNQPQHF
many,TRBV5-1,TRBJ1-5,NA,TGCGCCAGCAGCCTGCAGGGAGGACAGCCCCAGCATTTT,CASSLQGGQPQHF
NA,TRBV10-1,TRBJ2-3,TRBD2,TGCGCCAGCAGTCGCGACCCACGTAGCGGGAGGAAGGAAACGCAGTATTTT,CASSRDPRSGRKETQYF
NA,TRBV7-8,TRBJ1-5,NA,TGTGCCAGCAGCCAATTAGAGGAGCCCCAGCATTTT,CASSQLEEPQHF
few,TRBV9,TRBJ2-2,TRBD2,TGTGCCAGCAGCGTAGTCGGCGGGAGTATCTCGGGGGAGCTGTTTTTT,CASSVVGGSISGELFF
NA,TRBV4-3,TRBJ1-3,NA,TGCGCCAGCAGCCAACCCCGAGGGGGGCGCGTTAGAAACACCATATATTTT,CASSQPRGGRVRNTIYF
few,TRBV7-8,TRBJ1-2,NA,TGTGCCAGCAGCTTATTTCGGACAGCGGAGGATGGCTACACCTTC,CASSLFRTAEDGYTF
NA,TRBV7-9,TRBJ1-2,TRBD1,TGTGCCAGCAGTTCCCGGGACAGGGACGGCTACACCTTC,CASSSRDRDGYTF
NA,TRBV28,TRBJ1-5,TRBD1,TGTGCCAGCAGTTTCAGGGGGCGCCAGCCCCAGCATTTT,CASSFRGRQPQHF
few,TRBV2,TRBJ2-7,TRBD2,TGTGCCAGCAGTGAAGAGCGGGAGAGTTACGAGCAGTACTTC,CASSEERESYEQYF
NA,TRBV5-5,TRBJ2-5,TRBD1,TGTGCCAGCAGCTCCCCCGGGACAGGGGATGGAGAGACCCAGTACTTC,CASSSPGTGDGETQYF
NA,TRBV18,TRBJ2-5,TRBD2,TGTGCCAGCTCACCACTACTAGCGGGAGGAGAGACCCAGTACTTC,CASSPLLAGGETQYF
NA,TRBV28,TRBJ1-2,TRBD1,TGTGCCAGCAGCCCCGATCAGGGGGTGAGTGGCTACACCTTC,CASSPDQGVSGYTF